The present T cell receptor beta chain was sequenced within a study of beta chain features in type 1 diabetes. Study outcomes and limitations: In all four CD4+ subsets, TCRB CDR3 length was significantly, moderately reduced in type 1 diabetes.

V lost 10 bases and J 2 bases, leaving 15 bases between the germline ends. In germline, CDR1 is MNHNY, CDR2 SVGAGI (reference sequence). CDR3 length: 13 amino acids. Concerning this clone itself: Its antigen remains unknown.

TCRB transcripts that were expressed got sequenced, as all of the isolated RNA had been reverse transcribed. Assay: immunoSEQ multiplex PCR; the TCRdb copy retains only in-frame clones and omits some. The sample includes a few hundred thousand clones, around 16% of them seen just once. This sequence joins TRBV6-6 and TRBJ2-7; tentative D call: TRBD1 (6 bases). Sequenced material: naive CD4+ T cells from blood. The origin of this receptor is a man between 18 and 29 years old with type 1 diabetes. The CDR3 bases are TGTGCCACTGGACAGAAAAGCCCCTACGAGCAGTACTTC. Translating it yields CATGQKSPYEQYF.